The entry below gives a single T cell receptor (beta chain) sequence along with its context. The sample is drawn from a study of blood T cell repertoires in COVID-19. Study in general: Sources were T cells, B-cell-depleted T cells, or PBMCs; the material itself was cDNA or gDNA.

Clones were sequenced by immunoSEQ multiplex PCR, and TCRdb holds only the in-frame ones, with some missing. The sample has some 170,000 clones, over 80% seen once. With V trimmed by 7 bases and J by 9 bases, 6 bases remained unmatched. Germline loops: CDR1 GTSNPN, CDR2 SVGIG (reference sequence). The CDR3 has 12 amino acids. V and J are TRBV30 and TRBJ2-2; 9 bases are a match to TRBD1. The receptor was isolated from a woman aged 70-85 years with acute or convalescent COVID-19. The sample was peripheral blood. The CDR3 DNA follows: TGTGCCTACCAGACAGGGGGTCGGGAGCTGTTTTTT. Translated, it gives CAYQTGGRELFF. Drawing the rest from reference TRBV30 and TRBJ2-2, the complete variable domain is SQTIHQWPATLVQPVGSPLSLECTVEGTSNPNLYWYRQAAGRGLQLLFYSVGIGQISSEVPQNLSASRPQDRQFILSSKKLLLSDSGFYLCAYQTGGRELFFGEGSRLTVL.